These 18 T cell receptor beta chains were all obtained from the same sample, sequenced in a study of regulatory T cells in long-lasting Graves disease. Stated time point: persistent/refractory GD, antithyroid drugs over 5 years with positive TRAb. There was RNA extracted from PBMCs, and the TCR library was made from it. Libraries of TCR beta came from iRepertoire HTBI primers plus Arm-PCR of CDR3 regions. TCRdb called the multiplex PCR reads again in MiXCR, with one record for every CDR3 protein. Of under 450,000 distinct CDR3 sequences listed, around 23% are singletons. The sample here was peripheral blood mononuclear cells (PBMCs), taken when the disease was refractory, from a patient treated with antithyroid drugs. These TCRs come from a woman aged 40 to 49 with Graves disease.

The sample holds a few counts of this clonotype. This chain joins TRBV29-1 and TRBJ1-4, with a possible D match to TRBD1 (5 bases). The CDR3 sequence is 18 residues long. V was clipped by 7 bases and J by 0 bases, with 24 bases between them. Germline V gene sequence: CDR1 SQVTM, CDR2 ANQGSEA. CDR3 DNA sequence: TGCAGCGCTGGGGCGCGGCACAGTTTTTGCGCAACTAATGAAAAACTGTTTTTT. Translating it yields CSAGARHSFCATNEKLFF.

This clonotype has ten or more counts. J is TRBJ1-6 and V is TRBV28, with D possibly being TRBD1 (5 bases). Germline V gives CDR1 MDHEN, CDR2 SYDVKM. Trimming removed 6 bases at V and 4 bases at J, with 16 bases between. The CDR3 is 16 amino acids. Here the CDR3 reads CASSLPWGIYNSPLHF. In DNA, the CDR3 is TGTGCCAGCAGCTTACCGTGGGGGATTTATAATTCACCCCTCCACTTT.

The count of this clonotype is one. V is TRBV3-1 and J is TRBJ2-7; a weak D match, TRBD2 (6 bases). This CDR3 contains 14 residues. V was trimmed by 5 bases and J by 4 bases, leaving 15 bases between them. Germline lookup yields CDR1 LGHDT and CDR2 YNNKEL (reference sequence). CDR3 in DNA: TGTGCCAGCAGCAGGGACTGGGGGATTTACGAGCAGTACTTC. Its translation: CASSRDWGIYEQYF.

Comments on this clonotype: A much larger clone is a single base away; this may be a read error. The V and J genes are TRBV12-3 or TRBV12-4 and TRBJ1-2; a weak D match, TRBD1 (6 bases). CDR3 length equals 12 residues. V lost 7 bases to trimming and J lost 10 bases, with 16 bases between them. CDR3 DNA: TGTGCCAGCAATCCAGGGGAGGGTGACTACACCTTC. Its translation is CASNPGEGDYTF.

This clonotype occurred many times. V usage is TRBV7-2 and J usage is TRBJ2-2; 13 bases line up with TRBD2. The germline CDR1 and CDR2 sequences are SGHTA and FQGNSA. V lost 5 bases, J lost 7 bases, and 10 bases stayed unmatched. There are 17 residues in the CDR3. The DNA for the CDR3 is TGTGCCAGCAGCACCCAGGCACTAGCGGGAGGGGGCGGGGAGCTGTTTTTT. Translation gives CASSTQALAGGGGELFF.

V is TRBV6-1 and J is TRBJ2-5, with a possible D match to TRBD2 (6 bases). The J call could be wrong; TRBJ2-1 is a better fit for the DNA end. The germline V gene has CDR1 MNHNS and CDR2 SASEGT. The CDR3 is made up of 13 amino acids. The CDR3 DNA sequence: TGTGCCAGCAGTGCCCGACTAGGCCATGAGCAGTTCTTC. Protein sequence: CASSARLGHEQFF.

This clonotype was counted ten times or more. The chain combines TRBV28 with TRBJ2-4; D gene unclear. The CDR3 length is 14 residues. The V end was cut by 2 bases, the J end by 1 base, with 6 bases between. Germline CDR1 and CDR2: MDHEN and SYDVKM. The CDR3 nucleotides read TGTGCCAGCAGTTTAGCGCTGGCCAAAAACATTCAGTACTTC. Amino acids: CASSLALAKNIQYF. The full variable domain, in which reference TRBV28 and TRBJ2-4 provide the parts outside the CDR3, is DVKVTQSSRYLVKRTGEKVFLECVQDMDHENMFWYRQDPGLGLRLIYFSYDVKMKEKGDIPEGYSVSREKKERFSLILESASTNQTSMYLCASSLALAKNIQYFGAGTRLSVL.

The chain joins TRBV7-9 to TRBJ2-7; unclear D gene. Germline loops: CDR1 SEHNR, CDR2 FQNEAQ (reference sequence). This CDR3 has 12 amino acids. V lost 4 bases, J lost 7 bases, and 11 bases lay in between. The CDR3 region is CASSSLYGEQYF. The CDR3 DNA follows: TGTGCCAGCAGCTCCCTGTACGGAGAGCAGTACTTC.

This clonotype was detected a few times. The chain employs TRBV4-1 and TRBJ2-7, with D maybe TRBD2 (5 bases). Between the trimmed V and J ends, which lost 0 bases and 6 bases, there was a span of 18 bases. The CDR3 consists of 16 residues. Germline lookup yields CDR1 MGHRA and CDR2 YSYEKL. In DNA form, the CDR3 reads TGCGCCAGCAGCCAAGATCTGGCGAGGGTCCAACGCGAGCAGTACTTC. As protein: CASSQDLARVQREQYF.

This clonotype was counted only a few times. A read error may be the cause here, since a much bigger clone is one base away. The chain couples TRBV28 to TRBJ1-4, with D perhaps TRBD1 (5 bases). CDR3 length equals 15 residues. Germline CDR1 MDHEN, CDR2 SYDVKM. The CDR3 region is CASSLLGQRNEELFF. CDR3 nucleotides: TGTGCCAGCAGTTTACTGGGGCAGAGGAATGAAGAACTGTTTTTT.

This clonotype was seen ten or more times. The genes are TRBV28 and TRBJ2-5, with 12 nucleotides matching TRBD2. V lost 3 bases and J lost 4; bases outside the gene matches: 6. There are 16 residues in the CDR3. Germline V gene data show CDR1 as MDHEN and CDR2 as SYDVKM. CDR3 nucleotide sequence: TGTGCCAGCAGTTTGTCCGGACTAGCGGGAAGAGAGACCCAGTACTTC. As protein: CASSLSGLAGRETQYF.

This clonotype was detected only a few times. This chain uses TRBV7-8 with TRBJ2-5; TRBD2 might be the D (7 bases). This CDR3 is 16 amino acids long. V was trimmed by 5 bases and J by 5 bases, leaving 21 bases between them. Germline-derived CDR1 and CDR2 are SGHVS and FQNEAQ. Here the CDR3 reads CASSPGRAGVSETQYF. CDR3 DNA sequence: TGTGCCAGCAGCCCAGGGAGGGCAGGGGTTTCGGAGACCCAGTACTTC.

This clonotype was recorded at least ten times. V is TRBV6-1 and J is TRBJ1-5; D is possibly TRBD1 (5 bases). V lost 5 bases to trimming and J lost 6 bases, with 20 bases between them. From germline, CDR1 is MNHNS and CDR2 SASEGT. The CDR3 length is 16 residues. The CDR3 bases are TGTGCCAGCAGTCCCACGGGGCGGGACTTAACTCAGCCCCAGCATTTT. It codes for CASSPTGRDLTQPQHF.

This clonotype was counted a few times. CDR3 bases: TGTGCCAGCAGTTACCTAGCGAATTCGAACACCGGGGAGCTGTTTTTT. Translation: CASSYLANSNTGELFF. The chain employs TRBV27 and TRBJ2-2; a possible D gene is TRBD2 (6 bases). Between the trimmed V and J ends, which lost 4 bases and 0 bases, there was a span of 12 bases. From germline, CDR1 is MNHEY and CDR2 SMNVEV (reference sequence). This CDR3 is 16 amino acids long.

J is TRBJ2-7 and V is TRBV20-1; TRBD2 matches 10 bases. Germline V gives CDR1 DFQATT, CDR2 SNEGSKA (reference sequence). The CDR3 totals 14 residues. V shed 6 bases and J 0 bases; nucleotides not matched to a gene: 5. The CDR3 nucleotides are TGCAGTGCCGGGACTAGCGCTTACTCCTACGAGCAGTACTTC. It specifies CSAGTSAYSYEQYF.

CDR3 nucleotides: TGTGCCAGCAGTTTGGGACTAGCGGAGCCCTTGGGGCAGTACTTC. Amino acids: CASSLGLAEPLGQYF. The chain employs TRBV28 and TRBJ2-7; 11 bases match TRBD2. The CDR3 has 15 residues. V trimming: 3 bases; J trimming: 9 bases; junction bases outside the gene matches: 10. Germline V gene sequence: CDR1 MDHEN, CDR2 SYDVKM.

This clonotype was recorded at least ten times. This rearrangement joins TRBV24-1 to TRBJ1-5; D gene unclear. The CDR3 has 13 residues. The germline V gene encodes CDR1 KGHDR and CDR2 SFDVKD. Trimming shortened V by 3 bases and J by 5 bases, and 7 bases separated the two germline ends. This CDR3 reads CATSDRKDQPQHF. In DNA, the CDR3 is TGTGCCACCAGTGATCGAAAGGATCAGCCCCAGCATTTT.

This clonotype was picked up a small number of times. This chain connects TRBV27 to TRBJ1-3; the D is unclear. Germline values: CDR1 MNHEY, CDR2 SMNVEV (reference sequence). The CDR3 loop spans 18 amino acids. Deletions cut 6 bases from V and 0 bases from J, with 21 bases between. CDR3 nucleotide sequence: TGTGCCAGCAGGCCACTACGGTCACCGAGCCTCTCTGGAAACACCATATATTTT. As protein: CASRPLRSPSLSGNTIYF.